This TCR beta chain was identified in a study of graft-versus-host responses after intestinal transplantation. Unmatched junction bases numbered 14, after V lost 4 bases and J lost 0 bases. The CDR3 consists of 18 residues. The germline CDR1 and CDR2 sequences are SGHAT and FQNNGV. Intraepithelial and lamina propria lymphocytes were isolated from graft specimens. Clones were read by immunoSEQ multiplex PCR, and TCRdb kept only the in-frame ones, dropping some. Of more than 15,000 clones in the sample, almost 80% were seen once. The clonotype comes from a human patient who received an intestinal transplant, so some T cells may come from the graft donor. Sequencing was performed on ileum tissue, taken 450 to 490 days after intestinal transplant. The J gene is TRBJ1-1, the V gene TRBV11-2; TRBD1 matches at 7 bases. This CDR3 is CASSWPVAGGIMNTEAFF. The CDR3 DNA reads as TGTGCCAGCAGCTGGCCGGTGGCAGGGGGGATTATGAACACTGAAGCTTTCTTT.